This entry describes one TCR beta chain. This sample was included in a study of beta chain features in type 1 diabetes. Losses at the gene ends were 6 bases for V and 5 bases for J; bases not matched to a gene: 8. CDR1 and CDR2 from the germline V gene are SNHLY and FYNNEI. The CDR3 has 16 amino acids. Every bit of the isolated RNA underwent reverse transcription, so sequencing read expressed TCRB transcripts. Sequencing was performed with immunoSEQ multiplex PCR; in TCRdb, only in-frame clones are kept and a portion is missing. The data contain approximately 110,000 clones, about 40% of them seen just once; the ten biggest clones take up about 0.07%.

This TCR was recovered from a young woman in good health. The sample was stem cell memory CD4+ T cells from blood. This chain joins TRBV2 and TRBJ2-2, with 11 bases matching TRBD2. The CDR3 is CASRNSGRAVTGELFF. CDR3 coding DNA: TGTGCCAGCAGAAATAGCGGGAGGGCCGTAACCGGGGAGCTGTTTTTT. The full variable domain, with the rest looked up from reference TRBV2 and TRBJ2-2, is EPEVTQTPSHQVTQMGQEVILRCVPISNHLYFYWYRQILGQKVEFLVSFYNNEISEKSEIFDDQFSVERPDGSNFTLKIRSTKLEDSAMYFCASRNSGRAVTGELFFGEGSRLTVL.